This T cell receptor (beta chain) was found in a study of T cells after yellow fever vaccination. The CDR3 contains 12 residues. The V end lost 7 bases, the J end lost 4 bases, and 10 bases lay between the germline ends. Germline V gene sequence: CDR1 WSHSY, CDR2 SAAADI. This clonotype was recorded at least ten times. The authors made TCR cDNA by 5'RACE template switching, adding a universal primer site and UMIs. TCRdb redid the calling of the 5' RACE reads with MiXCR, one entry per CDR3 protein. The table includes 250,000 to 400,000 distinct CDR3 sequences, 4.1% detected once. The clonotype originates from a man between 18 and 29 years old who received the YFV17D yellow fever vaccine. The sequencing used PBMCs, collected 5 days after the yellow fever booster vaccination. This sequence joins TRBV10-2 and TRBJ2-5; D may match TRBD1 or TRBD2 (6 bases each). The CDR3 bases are TGCGCCAGCACGGAGGGGGGAGAGACCCAGTACTTC. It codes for CASTEGGETQYF.